These 3 T cell receptor beta chains were all obtained from the same sample, sequenced in a study of shared clonotypes between healthy human individuals. TCRdb keeps only in-frame clones here, not all; method: immunoSEQ multiplex PCR. The sample carries about 2.4 million clones, roughly 93% recorded once. The sequenced sample consisted of naive CD4+ T cells from PBMCs. Subset of the sample: CD45RA+ positively selected. The receptor set was obtained from a man younger than 35 in good health. Some clones in this sample may be carry-over from other donors' samples.

The chain combines TRBV27 with TRBJ2-2; D call uncertain. Germline V gene data show CDR1 as MNHEY and CDR2 as SMNVEV (reference sequence). CDR3 length: 14 amino acids. The germline V and J ends were trimmed by 4 bases and 2 bases, with 8 bases remaining between them. CDR3: CASSSWVNTGELFF. DNA of the CDR3: TGTGCCAGCAGTTCCTGGGTCAACACCGGGGAGCTGTTTTTT.

The gene calls are TRBV4-1 and TRBJ2-1; a weak D match, TRBD1 (6 bases). Germline lookup yields CDR1 MGHRA and CDR2 YSYEKL. V dropped 4 bases and J dropped 6 bases, with 19 bases sitting between them. The CDR3 consists of 16 residues. Here the CDR3 reads CASSPSLLGAGNEQFF. CDR3 in DNA: TGCGCCAGCAGCCCTTCCCTCCTGGGGGCGGGCAATGAGCAGTTCTTC.

This chain uses TRBV28 with TRBJ2-7; D perhaps matches TRBD1 (6 bases). V dropped 6 bases and J dropped 3 bases, with 12 bases sitting between them. Germline values: CDR1 MDHEN, CDR2 SYDVKM. CDR3 size: 13 residues. CDR3 coding DNA: TGTGCCAGCAGGGTGACAGGTGGCTACGAGCAGTACTTC. Its protein is CASRVTGGYEQYF.